This TCR beta chain was sequenced in a study of T-cell memory formation after mild COVID-19. Study-level points and caveats: Balance between CD4 and CD8 was seen in clones contracting day 15 to 85, and a CD4+ lean was seen in later expanders.

Worth noting for this clonotype: The antigen remains undetermined.

This CDR3 is built from 15 residues. Trimming removed 2 bases from V and 4 bases from J, with 11 bases in between. Germline V CDR1 and CDR2: SEHNR, FQNEAQ (reference sequence). TCRdb ran MiXCR on the 5' RACE reads and lists one entry per CDR3 protein. The table records about 430,000 distinct CDR3 sequences, over 15% of them present only once. J is TRBJ1-4 and V is TRBV7-9; possibly TRBD1 for D (5 bases). The sequenced material came from PBMCs or a T cell subset sorted from them (not recorded which). The clonotype originates from a young man who had mild COVID-19 (a few samples of this study predate the infection). Cell type and time point are not known. CDR3 bases: TGTGCCAGCAGCTTATTCGGGGACCATAATGAAAAACTGTTTTTT. Amino acids: CASSLFGDHNEKLFF. The full variable domain, its missing parts supplied by reference TRBV7-9 and TRBJ1-4, is DTGVSQNPRHKITKRGQNVTFRCDPISEHNRLYWYRQTLGQGPEFLTYFQNEAQLEKSRLLSDRFSAERPKGSFSTLEIQRTEQGDSAMYLCASSLFGDHNEKLFFGSGTQLSVL.